This T cell receptor beta chain was identified during a study of early T cells in non-severe SARS-CoV-2 infection. Using its own MiXCR run on the 5' RACE reads, TCRdb lists one record per CDR3 protein. The sample carries tens of thousands of distinct CDR3 sequences, 3% to 5% recorded once. CDR3 length: 13 residues. Germline V CDR1 and CDR2: SGHRS, YFSETQ. To note about this clonotype: Antigen: not known. With a much larger clone just one base away, this may be a read error.

Study outcomes and limitations: Private and CD4 specificities were missed by VDJdb matching, skewed to anti-spike CD8.

The sequenced sample was whole blood. The chain is built from TRBV5-1 and TRBJ1-2, with TRBD1 identical over 8 bases. This receptor was obtained from an adult who was a healthcare worker with PCR-confirmed SARS-CoV-2 infection or an uninfected control (not recorded which). This chain's CDR3 is CASSLGTGKGYAF. The CDR3 nucleotides read TGCGCCAGCAGCTTGGGGACAGGGAAAGGCTACGCCTTC.